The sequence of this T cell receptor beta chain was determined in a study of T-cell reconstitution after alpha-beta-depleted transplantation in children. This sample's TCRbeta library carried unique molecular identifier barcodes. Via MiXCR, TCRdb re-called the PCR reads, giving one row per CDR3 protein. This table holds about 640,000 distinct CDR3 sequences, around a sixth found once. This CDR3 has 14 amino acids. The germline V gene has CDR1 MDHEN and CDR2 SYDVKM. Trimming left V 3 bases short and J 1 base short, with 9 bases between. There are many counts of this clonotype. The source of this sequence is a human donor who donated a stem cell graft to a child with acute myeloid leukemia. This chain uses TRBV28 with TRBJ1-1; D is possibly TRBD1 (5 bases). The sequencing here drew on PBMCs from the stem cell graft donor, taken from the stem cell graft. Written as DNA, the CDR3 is TGTGCCAGCAGTTTCGACAGACCGAACACTGAAGCTTTCTTT. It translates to CASSFDRPNTEAFF.